The present T cell receptor beta chain was sequenced within a study of blood T cells in healthy people across ages. Trimming cost V 2 bases and J 4 bases, with 12 bases left between them. This CDR3 comprises 14 residues. Germline loops: CDR1 PRHDT, CDR2 FYEKMQ (reference sequence). Then a second PCR, running about 6 to 11 cycles, was carried out with a sample-barcoded 5' primer and a J-beta primer mix. TCRdb processed the 5' RACE reads anew with MiXCR; each CDR3 protein has one entry. The sample comprises over a million distinct CDR3 sequences, approximately 42% of which are singletons, and around 4% rests with the top ten.

The chain couples TRBV13 to TRBJ2-7; D is uncertain. This sequence was found in a woman under 30 in good health. Sequences were obtained from blood. In DNA, the CDR3 is TGTGCCAGCAGCTTAAATACGGGTCGGTACGAGCAGTACTTC. Translating it yields CASSLNTGRYEQYF.